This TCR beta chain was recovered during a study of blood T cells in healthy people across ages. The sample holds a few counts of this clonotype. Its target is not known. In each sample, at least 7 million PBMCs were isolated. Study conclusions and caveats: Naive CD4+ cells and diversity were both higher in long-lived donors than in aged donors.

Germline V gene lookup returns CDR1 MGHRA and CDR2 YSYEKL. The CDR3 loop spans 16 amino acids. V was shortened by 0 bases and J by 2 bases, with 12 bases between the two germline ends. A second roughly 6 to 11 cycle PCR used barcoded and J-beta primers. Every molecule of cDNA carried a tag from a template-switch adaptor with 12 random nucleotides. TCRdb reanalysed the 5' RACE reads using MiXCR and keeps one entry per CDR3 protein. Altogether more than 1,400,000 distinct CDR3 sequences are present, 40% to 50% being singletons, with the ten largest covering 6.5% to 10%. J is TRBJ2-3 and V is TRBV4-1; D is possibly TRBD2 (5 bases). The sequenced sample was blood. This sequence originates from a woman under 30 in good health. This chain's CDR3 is CASSQDGGPYTDTQYF. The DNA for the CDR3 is TGCGCCAGCAGCCAAGATGGCGGGCCATACACAGATACGCAGTATTTT.